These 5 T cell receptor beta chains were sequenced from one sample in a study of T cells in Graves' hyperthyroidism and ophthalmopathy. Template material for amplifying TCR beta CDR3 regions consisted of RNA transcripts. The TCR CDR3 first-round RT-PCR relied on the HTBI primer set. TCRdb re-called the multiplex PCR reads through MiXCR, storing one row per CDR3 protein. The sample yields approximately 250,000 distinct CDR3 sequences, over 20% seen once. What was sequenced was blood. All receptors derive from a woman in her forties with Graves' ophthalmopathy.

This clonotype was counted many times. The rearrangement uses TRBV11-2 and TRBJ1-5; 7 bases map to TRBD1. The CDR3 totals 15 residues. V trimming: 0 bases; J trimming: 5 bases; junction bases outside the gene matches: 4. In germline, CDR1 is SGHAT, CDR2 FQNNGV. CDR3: CASSLDGQEYQPQHF. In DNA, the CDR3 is TGTGCCAGCAGCTTAGACGGACAGGAATATCAGCCCCAGCATTTT.

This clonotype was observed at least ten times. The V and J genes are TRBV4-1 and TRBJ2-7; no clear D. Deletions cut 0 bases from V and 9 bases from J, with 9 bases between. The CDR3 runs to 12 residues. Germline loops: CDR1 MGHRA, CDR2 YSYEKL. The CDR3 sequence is CASSQDFIRQYF. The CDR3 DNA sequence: TGCGCCAGCAGCCAAGATTTCATACGGCAGTACTTC.

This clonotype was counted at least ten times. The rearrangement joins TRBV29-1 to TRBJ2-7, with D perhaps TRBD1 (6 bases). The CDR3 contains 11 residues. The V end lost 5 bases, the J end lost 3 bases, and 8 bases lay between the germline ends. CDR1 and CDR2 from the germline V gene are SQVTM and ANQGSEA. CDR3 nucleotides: TGCAGCGTTCGACAGGTCTACGAGCAGTACTTC. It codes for CSVRQVYEQYF.

CDR3 loop: CASSPRVGGLEQYF. DNA of the CDR3: TGTGCCAGCTCACCACGGGTAGGCGGTCTCGAGCAGTACTTC. The chain links TRBV2 to TRBJ2-7, with D hard to call. Per germline, CDR1 SNHLY and CDR2 FYNNEI. The CDR3 extends over 14 amino acids. Trimming cost V 8 bases and J 6 bases, with 20 bases left between them.

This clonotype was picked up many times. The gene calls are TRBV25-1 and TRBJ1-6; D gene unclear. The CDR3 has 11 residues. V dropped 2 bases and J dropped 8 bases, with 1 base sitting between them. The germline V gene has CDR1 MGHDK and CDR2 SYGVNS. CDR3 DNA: TGTGCCAGCAGTGAAGATTCACCCCTCCACTTT. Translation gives CASSEDSPLHF.